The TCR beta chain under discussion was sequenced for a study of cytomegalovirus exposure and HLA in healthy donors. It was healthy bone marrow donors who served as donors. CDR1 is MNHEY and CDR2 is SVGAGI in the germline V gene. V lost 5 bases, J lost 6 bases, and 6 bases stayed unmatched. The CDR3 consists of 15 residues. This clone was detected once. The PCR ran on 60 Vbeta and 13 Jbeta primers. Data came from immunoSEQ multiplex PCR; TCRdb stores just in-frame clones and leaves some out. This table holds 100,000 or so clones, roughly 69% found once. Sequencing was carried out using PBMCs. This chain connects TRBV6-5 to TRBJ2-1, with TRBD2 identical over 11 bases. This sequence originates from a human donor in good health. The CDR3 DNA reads TGTGCCAGCAGTCGTAGCGGGGGGGCTAGCAATGAGCAGTTCTTC. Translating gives CASSRSGGASNEQFF.